This T cell receptor beta chain was profiled in a study of spatial heterogeneity in lung cancer. As for the study in general: The 65 or so donors had untreated early-stage non-small cell lung cancer. When follow-up PBMC samples existed, they were sequenced (at a median of about 2 years after resection). There were consistently more beta-chain sequences detected than alpha-chain sequences. The mean occurrence of each unique TCR and UMI combination in raw reads exceeded 9.5.

TCRdb reprocessed the 5' RACE reads via MiXCR and lists one record per CDR3 protein. The sample records some 120,000 distinct CDR3 sequences, more than 9% being singletons. This clonotype has a count of ten or more. Documented time point: blood at routine non-recurrence follow-up after resection. Researchers sequenced whole RNA taken from tumor, nontumor lung or frozen PBMC without sorting. Looked up from germline, CDR1 is SEHNR and CDR2 is FQNEAQ (reference sequence). This CDR3 has 17 amino acids. The junction had 9 bases not matched to a gene; V was cut back by 4 bases and J by 3 bases. Specimen: PBMCs, collected at follow-up. The gene calls are TRBV7-9 and TRBJ2-6; TRBD1 matches at 7 bases. This clonotype originated in a male donor with early-stage non-small cell lung cancer. The CDR3, as DNA: TGTGCCAGCAGCTCCCGGGACAGACCTCTTGGGGCCAACGTCCTGACTTTC. This encodes CASSSRDRPLGANVLTF.